The clone carrying this T cell receptor (beta chain) was picked up a small number of times. Its cognate antigen is unknown. A sample-barcoded 5' primer and a J-beta primer mix were used in a second PCR of roughly 7 to 11 cycles. TCRdb redid the calling of the 5' RACE reads with MiXCR, one entry per CDR3 protein. The sample carries around 500,000 distinct CDR3 sequences, about a quarter recorded once. These data are taken from a study of blood T cells in healthy people across ages. Study-level findings and limits: In long-lived donors, naive CD4+ cell counts and diversity exceeded those of aged donors.

Looked up from germline, CDR1 is SGHVS and CDR2 is FQNEAQ. V lost 5 bases, J lost 7 bases, and 15 bases stayed unmatched. This CDR3 spans 16 amino acids. The sample was also reused in another study, on T cells of mothers and their children. This second report adds: The entire RNA extract went into cDNA synthesis at approximately 1.5 ug per 15 ul. Sample barcodes and 2-4 random nucleotides came from the second PCR's M1S primer. Related pairs of mothers and children showed slightly higher, non-significant overlap versus unrelated pairs.

Source material: blood. The chain couples TRBV7-8 to TRBJ1-2; 8 bases agree with TRBD1. The source of this sequence is a boy aged 2 to 10 in good health. The CDR3 loop is CASSPPDWTGRVGYTF. The CDR3 DNA is TGTGCCAGCAGCCCCCCGGACTGGACAGGGCGGGTTGGCTACACCTTC.